This TCR beta chain was captured in a study of T cell clones after liver transplantation. Regarding the study as a whole: Low donor cell numbers restricted donor-reactive repertoire measurement in two subjects. A larger donor-reactive than third-party decline suggested partial antigen-specific deletion. Rather than being deleted, graft donor-reactive T cells may have moved into the graft.

Germline CDR1 SEHNR, CDR2 FQNEAQ (reference sequence). The ends were cut back, 2 bases at V and 8 bases at J, with 4 bases in the middle. The CDR3 spans 11 residues. Clones were read by immunoSEQ multiplex PCR, and TCRdb kept only the in-frame ones, dropping some. The table lists roughly 120,000 clones, over 75% of them singletons. A remark on this clone: Its cognate antigen is unknown.

The source material was CD4+ T cells from blood, sampled 12 months after liver transplant. This clonotype was sampled from a human patient who received a liver transplant. The graft donor may account for some of the T cells. This rearrangement joins TRBV7-9 to TRBJ2-1; D uncertain. Written as DNA, the CDR3 is TGTGCCAGCAGCTTAAAAGATGAGCAGTTCTTC. Translating gives CASSLKDEQFF.